The clone carrying this T cell receptor (beta chain) was detected a few times. Its target is unknown. The record originates from a study of cytomegalovirus exposure and HLA in healthy donors. Study observations and caveats: In vitro confirmation showed three CMV-associated chains to be CMV antigen specific. There were 150 or so TCR beta chains listed as cytomegalovirus-associated. The sole available immune exposure information was CMV serostatus.

CDR1 is PRHDT and CDR2 is FYEKMQ in the germline V gene (reference sequence). J gave up 6 bases and V 3 bases, and 0 bases lay outside the gene matches. There are 13 residues in the CDR3. Primers: 60 Vbeta forward and 13 Jbeta reverse. Assay used: immunoSEQ multiplex PCR; TCRdb lists only in-frame clones, some missing. The sample holds some 100,000 clones, 76% seen once. The chain uses TRBV13 and TRBJ2-2, with 8 bases that match TRBD1. Sequenced: PBMCs. This sequence originates from a woman aged 50 to 65 in good health and CMV-seropositive. The CDR3 loop is CASSLTGAGELFF. The CDR3 DNA is TGTGCCAGCAGCTTGACAGGGGCCGGGGAGCTGTTTTTT.